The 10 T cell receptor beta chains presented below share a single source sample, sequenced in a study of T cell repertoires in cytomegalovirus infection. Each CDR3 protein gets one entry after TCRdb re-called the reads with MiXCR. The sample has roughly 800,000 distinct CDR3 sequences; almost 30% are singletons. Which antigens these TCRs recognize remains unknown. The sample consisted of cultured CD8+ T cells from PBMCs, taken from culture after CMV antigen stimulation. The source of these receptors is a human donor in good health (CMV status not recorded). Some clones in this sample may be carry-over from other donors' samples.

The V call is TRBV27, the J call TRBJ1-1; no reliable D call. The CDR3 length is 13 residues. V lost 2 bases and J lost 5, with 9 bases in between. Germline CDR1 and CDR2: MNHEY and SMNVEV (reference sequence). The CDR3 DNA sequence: TGTGCCAGCAGTTTAGTCGGGATGACTGAAGCTTTCTTT. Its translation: CASSLVGMTEAFF.

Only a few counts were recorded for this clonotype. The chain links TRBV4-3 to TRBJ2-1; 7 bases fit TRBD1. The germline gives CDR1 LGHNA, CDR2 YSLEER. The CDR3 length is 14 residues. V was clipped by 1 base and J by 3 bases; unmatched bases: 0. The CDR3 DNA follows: TGCGCCAGCAGCCAAGGACAGGGCTACAATGAGCAGTTCTTC. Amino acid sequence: CASSQGQGYNEQFF.

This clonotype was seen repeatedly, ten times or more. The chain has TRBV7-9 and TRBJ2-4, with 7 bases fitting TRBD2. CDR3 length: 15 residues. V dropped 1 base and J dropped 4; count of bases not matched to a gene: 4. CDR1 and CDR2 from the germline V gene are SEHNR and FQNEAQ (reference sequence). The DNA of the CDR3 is TGTGCCAGCAGCTTAGATGGGGGAGGGAAAAACATTCAGTACTTC. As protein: CASSLDGGGKNIQYF.

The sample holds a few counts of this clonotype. DNA for the CDR3: TGTGCCAGCAGTTTTAAGGAGGACACAGATACGCAGTATTTT. This translates into CASSFKEDTDTQYF. The chain has TRBV12-3 or TRBV12-4 and TRBJ2-3, with D maybe TRBD2 (5 bases). The V end was cut by 3 bases, the J end by 2 bases, with 9 bases between. The CDR3 totals 14 residues.

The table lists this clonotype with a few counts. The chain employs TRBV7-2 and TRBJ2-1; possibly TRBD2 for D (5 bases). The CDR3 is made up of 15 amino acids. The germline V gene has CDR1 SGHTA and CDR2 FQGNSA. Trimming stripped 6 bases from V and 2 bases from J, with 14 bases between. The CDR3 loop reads CASSRGGSAYNEQFF. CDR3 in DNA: TGTGCCAGCAGTCGGGGTGGGTCCGCCTACAATGAGCAGTTCTTC.

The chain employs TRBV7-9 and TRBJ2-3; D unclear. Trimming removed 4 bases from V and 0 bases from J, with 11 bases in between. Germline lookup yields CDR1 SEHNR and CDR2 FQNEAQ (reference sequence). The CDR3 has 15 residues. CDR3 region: CASSSPVFSTDTQYF. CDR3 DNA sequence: TGTGCCAGCAGCTCCCCGGTATTTAGCACAGATACGCAGTATTTT.

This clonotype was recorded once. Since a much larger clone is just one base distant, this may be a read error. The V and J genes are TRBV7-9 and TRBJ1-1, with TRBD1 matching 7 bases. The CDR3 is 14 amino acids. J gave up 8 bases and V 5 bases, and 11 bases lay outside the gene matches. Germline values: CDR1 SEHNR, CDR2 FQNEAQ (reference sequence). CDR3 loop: CASSPPETGREAFF. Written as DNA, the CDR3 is TGTGCCAGCAGCCCCCCCGAGACAGGGAGGGAAGCTTTCTTT.

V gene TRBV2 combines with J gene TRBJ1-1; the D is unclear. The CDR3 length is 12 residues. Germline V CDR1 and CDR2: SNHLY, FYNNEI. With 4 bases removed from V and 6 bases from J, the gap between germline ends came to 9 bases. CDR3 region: CASSGQLAEAFF. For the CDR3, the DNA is TGTGCCAGCAGTGGGCAGCTGGCTGAAGCTTTCTTT.

Here the CDR3 reads CASSQDSLGNSPLHF. CDR3 DNA sequence: TGTGCCAGCAGCCAAGATAGCCTGGGCAATTCACCCCTCCACTTT. V and J are TRBV14 and TRBJ1-6; D gene uncertain. Trimming cost V 0 bases and J 7 bases, with 10 bases left between them. This CDR3 spans 15 amino acids. Looked up from germline, CDR1 is SGHDN and CDR2 is FVKESK.

Here the CDR3 DNA reads TGTGCTGGGGGTAGCGGGGGTGAGCAGTTCTTC. Translated: CAGGSGGEQFF. The gene calls are TRBV7-4 and TRBJ2-1, with TRBD2 matching over 9 bases. The CDR3 consists of 11 residues. CDR1 is SGHVT and CDR2 is SQSDAQ in the germline V gene.